A single sample is the source of the 21 T cell receptor beta chains below, sequenced in a study of circulating CD8 cells and anti-PD-1 response in melanoma. TCR libraries were prepared from 15 ng of total RNA with the QIAseq Immune Repertoire TCR panel. TCRdb analysed the reads with MiXCR anew, one entry per CDR3 protein. The table lists over a thousand distinct CDR3 sequences, around 9.3% of them singletons. Sorting of live CD3+CD8+TCRalphabeta+ cells by PD-1 and/or TIGIT gave four subsets. Sequenced here: CD8+ T cells from PBMCs, sampled at baseline or after one month of anti-PD-1 therapy (not recorded which). The receptor set was obtained from a human donor with melanoma.

This clonotype is large in the sample. This rearrangement joins TRBV10-2 to TRBJ2-7; no definite D call. Per germline, CDR1 WSHSY and CDR2 SAAADI. The CDR3 spans 13 residues. The V end lost 2 bases, the J end lost 2 bases, and 7 bases lay between the germline ends. CDR3 in DNA: TGCGCCAGCAGTGAGGGGATTACCTACGAGCAGTACTTC. This gives the protein CASSEGITYEQYF.

This clonotype turned up a few times. V and J are TRBV19 and TRBJ1-2; 8 nucleotides agree with TRBD1. V lost 10 bases, J lost 4 bases, and 5 bases stayed unmatched. From germline, CDR1 is LNHDA and CDR2 SQIVND (reference sequence). This CDR3 comprises 12 residues. The CDR3 nucleotides are TGTGCCACCAGGGACAGGTCCTATGGCTACACCTTC. It codes for CATRDRSYGYTF.

The chain carries TRBV7-2 and TRBJ2-2, with D perhaps matching TRBD1 (6 bases). Germline V CDR1 and CDR2: SGHTA, FQGNSA. V lost 5 bases, J lost 0 bases, and 13 bases lay in between. This CDR3 is 16 amino acids long. CDR3: CASSPRTAANTGELFF. In DNA form, the CDR3 reads TGTGCCAGCAGCCCCCGGACAGCGGCGAACACCGGGGAGCTGTTTTTT.

By its share, this clonotype is medium-sized. This chain connects TRBV7-3 to TRBJ2-5, with 11 bases aligning to TRBD2. Germline V gives CDR1 SGHTA, CDR2 FQGTGA. The ends lost 5 bases at V and 5 bases at J; junction bases unmatched: 7. The CDR3 extends over 15 amino acids. CDR3 DNA sequence: TGTGCCAGCAGCCTTAGCGGGGGGGCCCGCGAGACCCAGTACTTC. Protein product: CASSLSGGARETQYF.

This clonotype is large in the sample. This chain connects TRBV9 to TRBJ2-2; D is perhaps TRBD1 or TRBD2 (6 bases each). Per germline, CDR1 SGDLS and CDR2 YYNGEE. The CDR3 is 17 residues long. With 0 bases removed from V and 3 bases from J, the gap between germline ends came to 15 bases. The CDR3 loop reads CASSVAVGGSDTGELFF. The CDR3 region has the DNA TGTGCCAGCAGCGTAGCCGTCGGGGGCTCGGACACCGGGGAGCTGTTTTTT.

By share, this clonotype counts as medium-sized. The chain carries TRBV28 and TRBJ2-3, with 9 bases matching TRBD1. CDR1 and CDR2 (germline): MDHEN, SYDVKM. CDR3 length: 16 amino acids. V lost 6 bases and J lost 2; bases outside the gene matches: 9. The CDR3 loop is CASSPGQGINTDTQYF. The DNA of the CDR3 is TGTGCCAGCAGCCCGGGACAGGGAATAAACACAGATACGCAGTATTTT.

This clonotype counts as large (0.1 to 1%). The rearrangement links TRBV29-1 to TRBJ2-3; tentatively, D is TRBD2 (6 bases). The CDR3 extends over 13 amino acids. Trimming took 4 bases from V and 4 from J, leaving 12 bases between them. Germline CDR1 SQVTM, CDR2 ANQGSEA. The CDR3 here is CSVGRERSDTQYF. The CDR3 DNA sequence: TGCAGCGTTGGGAGGGAGAGGTCAGATACGCAGTATTTT.

By share, this clonotype ranks as medium-sized. This chain links TRBV2 with TRBJ2-3; the D gene could be TRBD1 or TRBD2 (5 bases each). Germline CDR1 reads SNHLY; CDR2 reads FYNNEI. V was cut by 0 bases and J by 3 bases, with 7 bases left in between. The CDR3 consists of 14 residues. The CDR3 region has the DNA TGTGCCAGCAGTGAAGCGAGGGGTACAGATACGCAGTATTTT. It is translated as CASSEARGTDTQYF.

The chain links TRBV20-1 to TRBJ1-4; 9 bases are a match to TRBD1. CDR1 is DFQATT, CDR2 SNEGSKA, per germline (reference sequence). The CDR3 is 15 residues long. V was clipped by 5 bases and J by 8 bases; unmatched bases: 12. CDR3 in amino acids: CSAGTGTMRKEKLFF. DNA of the CDR3: TGCAGTGCTGGGACAGGGACTATGCGGAAAGAAAAACTGTTTTTT.

As to this clonotype: This clone may be a read error of a much larger clone one base away. The chain has TRBV20-1 and TRBJ2-1, with TRBD2 identical over 8 bases. Germline-derived CDR1 and CDR2 are DFQATT and SNEGSKA (reference sequence). The J segment lost 7 bases and the V segment lost 5 bases, leaving 7 bases of the junction unmatched. There are 13 residues in the CDR3. CDR3 in amino acids: CSAASGGLNEQFF. The CDR3 bases are TGCAGTGCTGCCAGCGGGGGACTGAATGAGCAGTTCTTC.

This clonotype was counted a few times. The gene calls are TRBV7-2 and TRBJ2-3; 8 bases fit TRBD2. After removal of 6 bases from V and 4 bases from J, the junction contained 12 bases not matched to a gene. The CDR3 is 16 residues long. Per germline, CDR1 SGHTA and CDR2 FQGNSA. The CDR3 nucleotides read TGTGCCAGCAGTTACCTAGCGGGCGCATCCTCAGATACGCAGTATTTT. It yields the protein CASSYLAGASSDTQYF.

This sequence joins TRBV7-3 and TRBJ1-5; 9 nucleotides agree with TRBD1. Germline loops: CDR1 SGHTA, CDR2 FQGTGA. After removal of 4 bases from V and 6 bases from J, the junction contained 4 bases not matched to a gene. The CDR3 contains 14 residues. The CDR3 bases are TGTGCCAGCAGCTCAACAGGGGGCAGTCAGCCCCAGCATTTT. This translates into CASSSTGGSQPQHF.

In its sample, this clonotype is medium-sized (0.01 to 0.1%). The chain combines TRBV14 with TRBJ2-3; weak D call: TRBD2 (6 bases). V lost 4 bases, J lost 2 bases, and 13 bases lay in between. This CDR3 spans 15 amino acids. Germline lookup yields CDR1 SGHDN and CDR2 FVKESK. The CDR3 reads CASSPGAANTDTQYF. For the CDR3, the DNA is TGTGCCAGCAGCCCGGGAGCGGCGAACACAGATACGCAGTATTTT.

By share, this clonotype ranks as medium-sized. V usage is TRBV27 and J usage is TRBJ2-1; D gene uncertain. The germline V gene encodes CDR1 MNHEY and CDR2 SMNVEV (reference sequence). Between the trimmed V and J ends, which lost 4 bases and 7 bases, there was a span of 14 bases. This CDR3 comprises 14 residues. CDR3 coding DNA: TGTGCCAGCAGTTGGACGGCCTTAGGGAATGAGCAGTTCTTC. It specifies CASSWTALGNEQFF.

This sequence joins TRBV27 and TRBJ2-7; D is possibly TRBD2 (6 bases). This CDR3 region has 13 residues. V lost 2 bases and J 3 bases, leaving 8 bases between the germline ends. The V gene's germline CDR1 is MNHEY and CDR2 SMNVEV (reference sequence). DNA of the CDR3: TGTGCCAGCAGTTTAGGGACTTACTACGAGCAGTACTTC. Encoded protein: CASSLGTYYEQYF.

This clonotype is categorized as medium-sized. This chain uses TRBV19 with TRBJ1-1, with a possible D match to TRBD1 (6 bases). The V end was cut by 5 bases, the J end by 0 bases, with 13 bases between. Germline values: CDR1 LNHDA, CDR2 SQIVND (reference sequence). This CDR3 is 15 amino acids long. Here the CDR3 DNA reads TGTGCCAGTAGTCAGGGGCTACACATGAACACTGAAGCTTTCTTT. This encodes CASSQGLHMNTEAFF.

Sample share makes this clonotype medium-sized. The chain combines TRBV3-1 with TRBJ2-1; 14 positions agree with TRBD2. The V and J ends lost 1 base and 8 bases, in that order; junction bases with no gene match: 10. Germline V lookup: CDR1 LGHDT, CDR2 YNNKEL (reference sequence). The CDR3 covers 18 residues. The DNA for the CDR3 is TGTGCCAGCAGCCAAGTCGAACTGACTAGCGGGAGGGCTGATGAGCAGTTCTTC. Its protein product is CASSQVELTSGRADEQFF.

This clonotype came up a few times. J is TRBJ2-1 and V is TRBV20-1, with TRBD2 identical over 13 bases. V shed 4 bases, J shed 6 bases, and the junction held 3 bases outside the gene matches. The CDR3 is 14 residues long. The germline V gene encodes CDR1 DFQATT and CDR2 SNEGSKA (reference sequence). CDR3 DNA: TGCAGTGCTACCGGGACTAGCGGGGTCAATGAGCAGTTCTTC. Its translation: CSATGTSGVNEQFF.

Within the sample, this clonotype is medium-sized. The rearrangement uses TRBV19 and TRBJ1-5; a weak D match, TRBD1 (5 bases). Trimming removed 2 bases from V and 3 bases from J, with 11 bases in between. Germline V gene data show CDR1 as LNHDA and CDR2 as SQIVND (reference sequence). The CDR3 is made up of 15 amino acids. The CDR3 DNA follows: TGTGCCAGTAGTATAACGGGACCGATCAATCAGCCCCAGCATTTT. Translated: CASSITGPINQPQHF. The full variable domain, rest sourced from reference TRBV19 and TRBJ1-5, is DGGITQSPKYLFRKEGQNVTLSCEQNLNHDAMYWYRQDPGQGLRLIYYSQIVNDFQKGDIAEGYSVSREKKESFPLTVTSAQKNPTAFYLCASSITGPINQPQHFGDGTRLSIL.

The chain is built from TRBV5-1 and TRBJ2-2, with TRBD1 as a possible D gene (5 bases). This CDR3 has 14 amino acids. Looked up from germline, CDR1 is SGHRS and CDR2 is YFSETQ. V lost 7 bases and J lost 1, with 11 bases in between. This CDR3 reads CASGSTENTGELFF. The CDR3 DNA reads as TGCGCCAGCGGCTCGACAGAGAACACCGGGGAGCTGTTTTTT.

The rearrangement joins TRBV20-1 to TRBJ2-1; no definite D call. With 6 bases removed from V and 0 bases from J, the gap between germline ends came to 12 bases. From germline, CDR1 is DFQATT and CDR2 SNEGSKA (reference sequence). This CDR3 is 14 amino acids long. CDR3: CSAPIRSSYNEQFF. DNA of the CDR3: TGCAGTGCCCCGATCCGGAGCTCCTACAATGAGCAGTTCTTC.